In its sample, the clone carrying this TCR beta chain was seen many times. The data derive from a study of T-cell reconstitution after alpha-beta-depleted transplantation in children. Preparation of the TCRbeta library was carried out with unique molecular identifiers. TCRdb re-derived calls from the PCR reads in MiXCR, one entry per CDR3 protein. The sample consists of around 78,000 distinct CDR3 sequences, just under 7.5% of them appearing once. Per the germline V gene, CDR1 is DFQATT and CDR2 is SNEGSKA (reference sequence). The CDR3 is made up of 13 amino acids. Trimming took 2 bases from V and 6 from J; bases not matched to a gene: 7.

Sequenced here: PBMCs from the stem cell graft donor, sampled from the stem cell graft. This TCR was recovered from a human donor who donated a stem cell graft to a child with acute lymphoblastic leukemia. The V and J genes are TRBV20-1 and TRBJ2-7; 7 nucleotides agree with TRBD1. The CDR3 sequence: CSARREGAGEQYF. The CDR3, as DNA: TGCAGTGCTAGAAGAGAGGGGGCAGGCGAGCAGTACTTC.